This TCR beta chain was captured in a study of cytomegalovirus exposure and HLA in healthy donors. Primers for the PCR totalled 60 Vbeta and 13 Jbeta. The assay was immunoSEQ multiplex PCR, and TCRdb's table has in-frame clones only and misses some. In the table there are about 130,000 clones, 74% of which are singletons. The germline gives CDR1 SGHDT, CDR2 YYEEEE. This CDR3 has 16 amino acids. The trim removed 4 bases at V and 3 bases at J, leaving 13 bases unmatched. The specimen was PBMCs. The clonotype was recovered from a young man in good health and CMV-seropositive. The chain uses TRBV5-6 and TRBJ2-7, with 7 bases identical to TRBD2. In nucleotides, the CDR3 is TGTGCCAGCAGCGGAATCGGGGGGACGCGTCGCTACGAGCAGTACTTC. Amino acid sequence: CASSGIGGTRRYEQYF.